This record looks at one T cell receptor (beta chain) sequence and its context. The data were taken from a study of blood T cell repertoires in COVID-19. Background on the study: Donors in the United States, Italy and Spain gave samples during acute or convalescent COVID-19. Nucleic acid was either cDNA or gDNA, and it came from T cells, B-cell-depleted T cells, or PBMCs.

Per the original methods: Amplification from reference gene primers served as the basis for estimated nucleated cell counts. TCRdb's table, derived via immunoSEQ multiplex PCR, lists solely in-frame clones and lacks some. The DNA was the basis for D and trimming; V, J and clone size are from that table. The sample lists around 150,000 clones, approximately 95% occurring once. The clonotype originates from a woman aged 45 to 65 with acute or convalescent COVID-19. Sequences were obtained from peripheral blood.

CDR3 coding DNA: TGTGCCAGCAGTTTACTAGCGGGAGGACACGAGCAGTACTTC. Encoded protein: CASSLLAGGHEQYF. The V and J genes are TRBV27 and TRBJ2-7, with TRBD2 matching 11 bases. The CDR3 has 14 residues. V was pared by 2 bases and J by 5 bases, with 2 bases of the junction left unmatched. Germline values: CDR1 MNHEY, CDR2 SMNVEV (reference sequence).